This record looks at one TCR beta chain sequence and its context. The target antigen is unknown. TCRdb's copy holds only in-frame clones and misses some; the assay was immunoSEQ multiplex PCR. The table has about 28,000 clones, around 85% seen once. These data belong to a study of graft-versus-host responses after intestinal transplantation. The material was unstimulated CD8+ T cells sorted from spleen or lymph node cells, obtained before intestinal transplant. The TCR comes from a human donor who received an intestinal transplant.

The CDR3 DNA is TGCGCCAGCCACCTACAGGGGGGTTCACCCCTCCACTTT. Translation gives CASHLQGGSPLHF. The chain couples TRBV4-1 to TRBJ1-6, with TRBD1 matching 8 bases. Germline lookup yields CDR1 MGHRA and CDR2 YSYEKL. The CDR3 has 13 amino acids. Trimming removed 8 bases from V and 9 bases from J; junction bases left unmatched: 6.